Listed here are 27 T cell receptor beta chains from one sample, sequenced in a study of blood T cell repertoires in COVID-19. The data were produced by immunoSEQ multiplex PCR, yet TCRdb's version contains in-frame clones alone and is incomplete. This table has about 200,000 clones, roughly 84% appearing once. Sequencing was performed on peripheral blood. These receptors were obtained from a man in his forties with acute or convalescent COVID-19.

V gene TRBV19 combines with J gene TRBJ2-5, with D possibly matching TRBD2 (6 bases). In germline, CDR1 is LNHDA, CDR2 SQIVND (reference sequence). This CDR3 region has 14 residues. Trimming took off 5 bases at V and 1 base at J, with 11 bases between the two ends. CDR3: CASSVGGSQETQYF. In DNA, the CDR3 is TGTGCCAGTAGTGTCGGGGGATCCCAAGAGACCCAGTACTTC.

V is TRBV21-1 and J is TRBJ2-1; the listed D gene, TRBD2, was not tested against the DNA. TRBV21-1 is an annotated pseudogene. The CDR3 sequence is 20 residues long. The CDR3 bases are TGTGCCAGCAGCAAAGCTGGACTAGCGGGAACCCCAAGCTCCTACAATGAGCAGTTCTTC. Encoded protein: CASSKAGLAGTPSSYNEQFF.

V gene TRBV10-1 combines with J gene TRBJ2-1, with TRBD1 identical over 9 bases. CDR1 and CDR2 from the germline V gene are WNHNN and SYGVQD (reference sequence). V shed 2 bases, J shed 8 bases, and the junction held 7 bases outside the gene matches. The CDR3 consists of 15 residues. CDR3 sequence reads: CASSERRQGVHEQFF. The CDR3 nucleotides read TGCGCCAGCAGTGAGAGGCGACAGGGGGTTCATGAGCAGTTCTTC.

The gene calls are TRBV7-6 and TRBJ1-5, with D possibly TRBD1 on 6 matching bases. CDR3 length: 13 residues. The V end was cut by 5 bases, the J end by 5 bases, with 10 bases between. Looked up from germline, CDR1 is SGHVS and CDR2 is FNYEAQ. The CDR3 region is CASSPGGHQPQHF. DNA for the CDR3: TGTGCCAGCAGCCCCGGGGGGCATCAGCCCCAGCATTTT.

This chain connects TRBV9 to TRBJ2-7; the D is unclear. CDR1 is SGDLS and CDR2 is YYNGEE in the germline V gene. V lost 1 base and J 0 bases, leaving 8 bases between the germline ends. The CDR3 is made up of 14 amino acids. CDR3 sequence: CASSVIPGSYEQYF. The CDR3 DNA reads TGTGCCAGCAGCGTAATTCCAGGCTCCTACGAGCAGTACTTC.

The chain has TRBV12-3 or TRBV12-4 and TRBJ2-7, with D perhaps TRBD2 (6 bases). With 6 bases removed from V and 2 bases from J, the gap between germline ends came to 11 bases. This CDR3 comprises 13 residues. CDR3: CASRGWGAYEQYF. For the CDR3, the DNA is TGTGCCAGCAGGGGATGGGGGGCCTACGAGCAGTACTTC.

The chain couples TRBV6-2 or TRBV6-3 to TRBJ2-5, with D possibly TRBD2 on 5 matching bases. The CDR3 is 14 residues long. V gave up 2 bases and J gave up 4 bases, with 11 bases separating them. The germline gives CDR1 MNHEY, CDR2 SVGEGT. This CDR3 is CASSYPFEGETQYF. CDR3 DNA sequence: TGTGCCAGCAGTTACCCATTTGAGGGAGAGACCCAGTACTTC.

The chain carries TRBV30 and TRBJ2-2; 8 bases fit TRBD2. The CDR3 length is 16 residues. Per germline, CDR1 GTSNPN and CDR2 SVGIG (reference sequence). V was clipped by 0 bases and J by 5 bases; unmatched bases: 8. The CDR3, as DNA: TGTGCCTGGAGTGTAGCGGGAGCCTTGGGGACCGGGGAGCTGTTTTTT. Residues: CAWSVAGALGTGELFF.

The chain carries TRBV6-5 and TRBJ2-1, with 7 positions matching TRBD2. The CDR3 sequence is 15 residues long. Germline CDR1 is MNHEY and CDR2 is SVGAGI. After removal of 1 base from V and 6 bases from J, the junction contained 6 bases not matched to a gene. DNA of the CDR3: TGTGCCAGCAGTTACTTGTCTAGCGGATTCAATGAGCAGTTCTTC. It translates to CASSYLSSGFNEQFF.

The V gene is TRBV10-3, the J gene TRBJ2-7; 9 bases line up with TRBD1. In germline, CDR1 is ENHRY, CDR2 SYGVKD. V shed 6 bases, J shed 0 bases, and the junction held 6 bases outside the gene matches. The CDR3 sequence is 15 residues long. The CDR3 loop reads CAIRAGQGSSYEQYF. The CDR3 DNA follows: TGTGCCATCAGAGCTGGACAGGGGAGCTCCTACGAGCAGTACTTC.

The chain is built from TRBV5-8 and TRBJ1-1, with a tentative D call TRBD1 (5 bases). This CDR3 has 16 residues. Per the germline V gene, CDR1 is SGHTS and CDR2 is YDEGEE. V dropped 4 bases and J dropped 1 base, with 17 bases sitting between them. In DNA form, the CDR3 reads TGTGCCAGCAGCGTGATTATCGGCAGGGCGAACACTGAAGCTTTCTTT. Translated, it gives CASSVIIGRANTEAFF.

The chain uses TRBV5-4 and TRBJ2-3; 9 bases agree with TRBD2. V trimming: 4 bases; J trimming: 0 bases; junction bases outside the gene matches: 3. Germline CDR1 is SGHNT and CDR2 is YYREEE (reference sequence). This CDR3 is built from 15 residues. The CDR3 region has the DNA TGTGCCAGCAGCAACGGACTAGCGAGCACAGATACGCAGTATTTT. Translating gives CASSNGLASTDTQYF.

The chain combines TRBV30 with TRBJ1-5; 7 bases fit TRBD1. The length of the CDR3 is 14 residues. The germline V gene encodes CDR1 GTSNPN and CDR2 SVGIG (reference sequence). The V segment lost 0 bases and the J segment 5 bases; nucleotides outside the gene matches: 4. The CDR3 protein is CAWSVEGADQPQHF. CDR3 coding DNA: TGTGCCTGGAGTGTAGAGGGGGCTGATCAGCCCCAGCATTTT.

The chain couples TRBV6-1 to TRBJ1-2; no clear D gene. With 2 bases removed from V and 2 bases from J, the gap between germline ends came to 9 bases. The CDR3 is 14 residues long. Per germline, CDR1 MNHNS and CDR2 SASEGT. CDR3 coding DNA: TGTGCCAGCAGTGAAAGGGCGGGAAACTATGGCTACACCTTC. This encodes CASSERAGNYGYTF.

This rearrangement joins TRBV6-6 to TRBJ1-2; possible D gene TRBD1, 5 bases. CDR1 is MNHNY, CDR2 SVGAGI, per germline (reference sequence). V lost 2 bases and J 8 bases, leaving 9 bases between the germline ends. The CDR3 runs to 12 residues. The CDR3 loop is CASSYGGGGYTF. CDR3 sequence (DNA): TGTGCCAGCAGTTACGGGGGAGGAGGCTACACCTTC.

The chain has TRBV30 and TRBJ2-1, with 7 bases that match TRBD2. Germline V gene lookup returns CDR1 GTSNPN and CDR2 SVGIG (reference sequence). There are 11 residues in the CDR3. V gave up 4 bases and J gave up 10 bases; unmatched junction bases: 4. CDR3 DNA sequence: TGTGCCTGGACTAGCGGAGGAGAGCAGTTCTTC. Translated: CAWTSGGEQFF.

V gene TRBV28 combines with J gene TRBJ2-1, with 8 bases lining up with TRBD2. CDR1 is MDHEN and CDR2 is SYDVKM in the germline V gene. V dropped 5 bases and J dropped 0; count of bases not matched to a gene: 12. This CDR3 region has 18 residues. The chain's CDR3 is CASSPTGGGASSYNEQFF. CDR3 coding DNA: TGTGCCAGCAGTCCAACGGGAGGGGGGGCGAGCTCCTACAATGAGCAGTTCTTC.

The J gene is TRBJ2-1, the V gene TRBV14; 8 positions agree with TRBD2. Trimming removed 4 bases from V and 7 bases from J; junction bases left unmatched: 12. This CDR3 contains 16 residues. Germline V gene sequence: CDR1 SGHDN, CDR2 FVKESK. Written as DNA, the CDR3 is TGTGCCAGCAGCCCCCCCGGGGGTAGCGGGAAAAATGAGCAGTTCTTC. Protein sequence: CASSPPGGSGKNEQFF.

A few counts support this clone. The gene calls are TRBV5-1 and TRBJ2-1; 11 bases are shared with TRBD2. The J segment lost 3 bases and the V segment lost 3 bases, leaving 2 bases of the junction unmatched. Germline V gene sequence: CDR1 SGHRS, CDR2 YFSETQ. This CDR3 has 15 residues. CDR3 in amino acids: CASSYTSGGYNEQFF. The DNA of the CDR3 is TGCGCCAGCAGCTATACTAGCGGGGGCTACAATGAGCAGTTCTTC.

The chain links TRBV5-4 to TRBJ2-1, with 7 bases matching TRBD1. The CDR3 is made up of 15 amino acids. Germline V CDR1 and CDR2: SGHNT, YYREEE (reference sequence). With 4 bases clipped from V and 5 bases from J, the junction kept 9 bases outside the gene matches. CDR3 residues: CASSADRVSHNEQFF. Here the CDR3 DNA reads TGTGCCAGCAGCGCCGACAGGGTTTCCCACAATGAGCAGTTCTTC.

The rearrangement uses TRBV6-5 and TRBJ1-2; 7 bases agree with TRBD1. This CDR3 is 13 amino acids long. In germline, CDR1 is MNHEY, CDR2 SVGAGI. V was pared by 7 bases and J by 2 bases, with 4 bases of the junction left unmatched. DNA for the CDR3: TGTGCCAGCAACCCGACAGGGAACTATGGCTACACCTTC. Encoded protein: CASNPTGNYGYTF.

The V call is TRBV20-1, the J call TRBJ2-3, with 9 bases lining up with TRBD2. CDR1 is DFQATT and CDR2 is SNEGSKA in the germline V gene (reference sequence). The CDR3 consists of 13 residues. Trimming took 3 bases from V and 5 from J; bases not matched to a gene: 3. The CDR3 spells CSASGLARDTQYF. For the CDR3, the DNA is TGCAGTGCTAGTGGACTAGCGAGAGATACGCAGTATTTT.

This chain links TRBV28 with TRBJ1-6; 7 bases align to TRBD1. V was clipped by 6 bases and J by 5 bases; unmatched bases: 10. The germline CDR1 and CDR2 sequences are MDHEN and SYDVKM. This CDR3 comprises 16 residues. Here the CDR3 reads CASRPMRGQNNSPLHF. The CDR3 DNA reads TGTGCCAGCAGGCCTATGAGGGGACAGAATAATTCACCCCTCCACTTT. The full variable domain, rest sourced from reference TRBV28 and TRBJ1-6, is DVKVTQSSRYLVKRTGEKVFLECVQDMDHENMFWYRQDPGLGLRLIYFSYDVKMKEKGDIPEGYSVSREKKERFSLILESASTNQTSMYLCASRPMRGQNNSPLHFGNGTRLTVT.

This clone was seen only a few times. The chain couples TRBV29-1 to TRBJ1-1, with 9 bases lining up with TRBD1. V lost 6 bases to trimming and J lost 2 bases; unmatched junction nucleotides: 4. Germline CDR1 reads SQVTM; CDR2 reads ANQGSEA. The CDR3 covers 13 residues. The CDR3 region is CSVGQGTNTEAFF. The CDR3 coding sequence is TGCAGCGTCGGACAGGGGACCAACACTGAAGCTTTCTTT.

In DNA form, the CDR3 reads TGTGCCAGCAGCTCCGGGACTAGCGGGGCCCGGGAGCAGTACTTC. It codes for CASSSGTSGAREQYF. The chain uses TRBV5-4 and TRBJ2-7, with TRBD2 identical over 13 bases. This CDR3 spans 15 amino acids. Germline CDR1 reads SGHNT; CDR2 reads YYREEE (reference sequence). V shed 3 bases and J 7 bases; nucleotides not matched to a gene: 7.

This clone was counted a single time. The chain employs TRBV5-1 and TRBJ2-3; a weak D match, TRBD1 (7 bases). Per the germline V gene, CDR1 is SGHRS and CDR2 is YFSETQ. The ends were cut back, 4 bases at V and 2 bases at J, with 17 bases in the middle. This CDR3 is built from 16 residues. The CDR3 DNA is TGCGCCAGCAGCGCGGGACAGATAACAACCACAGATACGCAGTATTTT. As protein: CASSAGQITTTDTQYF.

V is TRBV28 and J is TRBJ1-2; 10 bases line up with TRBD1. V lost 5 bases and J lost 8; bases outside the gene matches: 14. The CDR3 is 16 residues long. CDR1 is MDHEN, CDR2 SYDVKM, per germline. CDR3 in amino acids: CASSTRRGQGYRGYTF. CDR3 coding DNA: TGTGCCAGCAGTACTAGACGGGGACAGGGGTATCGAGGCTACACCTTC.